The 6 T cell receptor beta chains below were found in one sample sequenced in a study of cytomegalovirus exposure and HLA in healthy donors (TCRdb year 2017). The method behind the library was the immunoSEQ multiplex PCR assay. In its TCRdb copy, this immuneACCESS table keeps in-frame sequences only and misses some clones. Where compared with another copy, unresolved V genes explain less than half of these, and the others have no known cause. This sample has roughly 250,000 clones in its table, and just under 90% of those were observed once. The ten largest clones add up to less than 3% of the sample. Material: PBMCs. The receptors were gathered from a man aged 18 to 29 in good health and CMV-seronegative.

The chain links TRBV6-1 to TRBJ2-5; 7 nucleotides agree with TRBD1. The CDR3 loop spans 15 amino acids. The junction had 9 bases not matched to a gene; V was cut back by 4 bases and J by 4 bases. From germline, CDR1 is MNHNS and CDR2 SASEGT. This chain's CDR3 is CASSAWDSPGETQYF. CDR3 nucleotide sequence: TGTGCCAGCAGTGCCTGGGACAGTCCAGGAGAGACCCAGTACTTC.

The chain uses TRBV6-6 and TRBJ2-7, with D perhaps TRBD1 (5 bases). V dropped 5 bases and J dropped 3 bases, with 11 bases sitting between them. The CDR3 runs 13 residues. Per the germline V gene, CDR1 is MNHNY and CDR2 is SVGAGI (reference sequence). The CDR3 region has the DNA TGTGCCAGCAGTGCCGCTAGGGGCTACGAGCAGTACTTC. Protein product: CASSAARGYEQYF.

The chain carries TRBV7-8 and TRBJ2-5; D is uncertain. Germline V gene data show CDR1 as SGHVS and CDR2 as FQNEAQ. Trimming cost V 4 bases and J 0 bases, with 9 bases left between them. The CDR3 is made up of 14 amino acids. The CDR3 here is CASSYEQHQETQYF. The CDR3 bases are TGTGCCAGCAGCTACGAACAGCACCAAGAGACCCAGTACTTC. The variable domain in full, completed from reference TRBV7-8 and TRBJ2-5, reads GAGVSQSPRYKVAKRGQDVALRCDPISGHVSLFWYQQALGQGPEFLTYFQNEAQLDKSGLPSDRFFAERPEGSVSTLKIQRTQQEDSAVYLCASSYEQHQETQYFGPGTRLLVL.

In its sample, this clone was seen a few times. The V and J genes are TRBV2 and TRBJ2-7; D gene uncertain. CDR1 and CDR2 (germline): SNHLY, FYNNEI. CDR3 length equals 13 residues. V was trimmed by 3 bases and J by 2 bases, leaving 8 bases between them. DNA for the CDR3: TGTGCCAGCAGTGAGCAGATTACCTACGAGCAGTACTTC. This codes for CASSEQITYEQYF. Filled out from reference TRBV2 and TRBJ2-7, the complete variable domain reads EPEVTQTPSHQVTQMGQEVILRCVPISNHLYFYWYRQILGQKVEFLVSFYNNEISEKSEIFDDQFSVERPDGSNFTLKIRSTKLEDSAMYFCASSEQITYEQYFGPGTRLTVT.

The chain recombines TRBV10-3 with TRBJ2-7; 9 bases align to TRBD2. The V and J ends lost 9 bases and 5 bases, in that order; junction bases with no gene match: 8. Germline lookup yields CDR1 ENHRY and CDR2 SYGVKD. This CDR3 contains 13 residues. CDR3 nucleotide sequence: TGTGCCATAGAATCAGCGGGGGGCCACGAGCAGTACTTC. It codes for CAIESAGGHEQYF.

This chain connects TRBV11-2 to TRBJ2-7, with a weak D call TRBD2 (6 bases). The CDR3 is 12 residues long. CDR1 and CDR2 (germline): SGHAT, FQNNGV. Trimming removed 3 bases from V and 4 bases from J, with 7 bases in between. CDR3 amino acids: CASSLEGYEQYF. The DNA for the CDR3 is TGTGCCAGCAGCTTGGAGGGATACGAGCAGTACTTC.